These 2 T cell receptor beta chains came from one sample sequenced in a study of blood T cell repertoires in COVID-19. The table came from immunoSEQ multiplex PCR; TCRdb's copy has only in-frame clones and leaves some out. The sample yields 150,000 to 200,000 clones, about nine tenths seen once. Sequencing was carried out using PBMCs or T cells enriched from blood (not recorded which). These receptor sequences come from a woman aged 18 to 35 who had recovered from COVID-19.

The chain employs TRBV9 and TRBJ1-1; unclear D gene. The CDR3 extends over 13 amino acids. Deletions cut 3 bases from V and 2 bases from J, with 8 bases between. The germline V gene has CDR1 SGDLS and CDR2 YYNGEE. The CDR3 sequence: CASSAHSNTEAFF. The CDR3 DNA reads TGTGCCAGCAGCGCACACAGCAACACTGAAGCTTTCTTT.

This clone turned up a few times. CDR3 DNA: TGTGCCAGTAGTCCGGTGGGGGGGGCACAGAACACTGAAGCTTTCTTT. It codes for CASSPVGGAQNTEAFF. The rearrangement uses TRBV19 and TRBJ1-1, with D possibly TRBD1 on 6 matching bases. This CDR3 is 16 amino acids long. Germline V gives CDR1 LNHDA, CDR2 SQIVND (reference sequence). The V end lost 5 bases, the J end lost 1 base, and 17 bases lay between the germline ends. The full variable domain, rest sourced from reference TRBV19 and TRBJ1-1, is DGGITQSPKYLFRKEGQNVTLSCEQNLNHDAMYWYRQDPGQGLRLIYYSQIVNDFQKGDIAEGYSVSREKKESFPLTVTSAQKNPTAFYLCASSPVGGAQNTEAFFGQGTRLTVV.